Below, 29 T cell receptor beta chains from the same sample are listed, as sequenced in a study of T-cell memory formation after mild COVID-19. TCRdb recomputed calls from the 5' RACE reads with MiXCR, one row per CDR3 protein. The repertoire consists of roughly 510,000 distinct CDR3 sequences, with 17% occurring once and the leading ten covering around 8.1%. The specimen was PBMCs or a T cell subset sorted from them (not recorded which). All receptors come from an adult woman who had mild COVID-19 (a few samples of this study predate the infection). Cell type and time point are not known.

The chain uses TRBV12-3 or TRBV12-4 and TRBJ2-5; 9 nucleotides match TRBD2. V dropped 4 bases and J dropped 4; count of bases not matched to a gene: 4. The CDR3 has 14 amino acids. This chain's CDR3 is CASSSSGTVETQYF. As DNA, the CDR3 is TGTGCCAGCAGTTCTAGCGGGACGGTAGAGACCCAGTACTTC.

This clonotype was seen more than once but under ten times. The gene calls are TRBV5-6 and TRBJ2-2; D perhaps matches TRBD2 (5 bases). This CDR3 is built from 19 residues. Trimming removed 0 bases from V and 4 bases from J, with 22 bases in between. The V gene's germline CDR1 is SGHDT and CDR2 YYEEEE. CDR3 nucleotide sequence: TGTGCCAGCAGCTTGGATGGGTTCAGGCTCGGAGGTCGCACCGGGGAGCTGTTTTTT. Translation gives CASSLDGFRLGGRTGELFF. The full variable domain, with the rest looked up from reference TRBV5-6 and TRBJ2-2, is DAGVTQSPTHLIKTRGQQVTLRCSPKSGHDTVSWYQQALGQGPQFIFQYYEEEERQRGNFPDRFSGHQFPNYSSELNVNALLLGDSALYLCASSLDGFRLGGRTGELFFGEGSRLTVL.

The chain carries TRBV27 and TRBJ2-7, with 8 bases aligning to TRBD2. Per germline, CDR1 MNHEY and CDR2 SMNVEV (reference sequence). There are 14 residues in the CDR3. Trimming took 4 bases from V and 6 from J; bases not matched to a gene: 8. The CDR3: CASSSVGAGVEQYF. The CDR3 DNA follows: TGTGCCAGCAGTTCGGTCGGAGCGGGAGTCGAGCAGTACTTC.

In nucleotides, the CDR3 is TGTGCCAGCAGTTTCAGAAAGGGACCGGAGACCCAGTACTTC. Its translation is CASSFRKGPETQYF. The chain employs TRBV28 and TRBJ2-5; either TRBD1 or TRBD2 may fit D (5 bases each). The germline CDR1 and CDR2 sequences are MDHEN and SYDVKM. This CDR3 region has 14 residues. V gave up 3 bases and J gave up 5 bases, with 13 bases separating them.

This clonotype was seen once. The chain uses TRBV15 and TRBJ1-2; D remains ambiguous. V was clipped by 5 bases and J by 2 bases, with 9 bases between them. Germline CDR1 reads LNHNV; CDR2 reads YYDKDF (reference sequence). The CDR3 contains 13 residues. CDR3 DNA sequence: TGTGCCACCAGCGGTTCCCTAAACTATGGCTACACCTTC. Translated: CATSGSLNYGYTF.

This clonotype was seen once. The genes are TRBV5-1 and TRBJ2-2; 10 bases agree with TRBD1. V trimming: 3 bases; J trimming: 6 bases; junction bases outside the gene matches: 5. From germline, CDR1 is SGHRS and CDR2 YFSETQ. CDR3 size: 15 residues. The chain's CDR3 is CASSSGTGVSGELFF. The CDR3 coding sequence is TGCGCCAGCAGCTCCGGGACAGGGGTCTCCGGGGAGCTGTTTTTT.

V is TRBV7-2 and J is TRBJ2-7; 7 bases fit TRBD2. The germline V gene encodes CDR1 SGHTA and CDR2 FQGNSA. This CDR3 has 17 amino acids. V lost 3 bases, J lost 2 bases, and 13 bases stayed unmatched. The CDR3 sequence is CASSFRPGRNPAYEQYF. The CDR3 bases are TGTGCCAGCAGCTTCCGTCCCGGGAGGAACCCCGCCTACGAGCAGTACTTC.

V usage is TRBV6-2 or TRBV6-3 and J usage is TRBJ2-7, with D perhaps matching TRBD1 (6 bases). CDR1 is MNHEY and CDR2 is SVGEGT in the germline V gene. V lost 10 bases to trimming and J lost 2 bases, with 15 bases between them. CDR3 size: 13 residues. The CDR3 reads CATKWTATYEQYF. For the CDR3, the DNA is TGTGCCACCAAATGGACAGCTACCTACGAGCAGTACTTC.

This chain links TRBV12-3 or TRBV12-4 with TRBJ2-5; 13 bases agree with TRBD2. The CDR3 spans 14 residues. V trimming: 5 bases; J trimming: 4 bases; junction bases outside the gene matches: 1. CDR3 sequence reads: CASSRTSGRETQYF. CDR3 DNA sequence: TGTGCCAGCAGTCGGACTAGCGGGAGAGAGACCCAGTACTTC.

This clonotype was detected a few times. The chain combines TRBV6-5 with TRBJ2-7, with 11 positions matching TRBD2. The germline CDR1 and CDR2 sequences are MNHEY and SVGAGI. V lost 4 bases, J lost 6 bases, and 8 bases stayed unmatched. The CDR3 consists of 15 residues. The CDR3 DNA sequence: TGTGCCAGCAGTTCCCGCCTAGCGGGAGGAACCGAGCAGTACTTC. It encodes CASSSRLAGGTEQYF.

At least ten counts were recorded for this clonotype. The chain employs TRBV5-1 and TRBJ2-7; perhaps TRBD2 as D (6 bases). V was shortened by 4 bases and J by 7 bases, with 18 bases between the two germline ends. This CDR3 is built from 14 residues. Germline loops: CDR1 SGHRS, CDR2 YFSETQ. The CDR3 nucleotides are TGCGCCAGCAGCAGGGACTTGGCCCTGGGAGAGCAGTACTTC. This translates into CASSRDLALGEQYF.

The chain recombines TRBV5-1 with TRBJ2-7, with D perhaps assigned TRBD1 or TRBD2 (5 bases each). Germline V gives CDR1 SGHRS, CDR2 YFSETQ. The CDR3 loop spans 13 amino acids. The V gene lost 4 bases and the J gene lost 7 bases, with 15 bases spanning the gap. CDR3 bases: TGCGCCAGCAGCATGGGGGACGCGGATGAGCAGTACTTC. Translated, it gives CASSMGDADEQYF.

A few counts support this clonotype. The chain uses TRBV6-1 and TRBJ1-2, with D perhaps TRBD1 (6 bases). The germline gives CDR1 MNHNS, CDR2 SASEGT. Deletions cut 6 bases from V and 8 bases from J, with 22 bases between. The CDR3 spans 15 residues. Here the CDR3 reads CASRRGDGAYIGYTF. Written as DNA, the CDR3 is TGTGCCAGCAGAAGGGGGGACGGGGCCTACATAGGCTACACCTTC.

This clonotype turned up a few times. The chain links TRBV5-1 to TRBJ2-3; 7 bases are shared with TRBD1. The germline V gene encodes CDR1 SGHRS and CDR2 YFSETQ. The junction had 7 bases not matched to a gene; V was cut back by 4 bases and J by 5 bases. The CDR3 spans 14 residues. The CDR3, as DNA: TGCGCCAGCAGCACGGGACAGACCAGAGATACGCAGTATTTT. Residues: CASSTGQTRDTQYF.

This clonotype has only a few counts. CDR3 nucleotides: TGTGCCAGCAGCCCCGGACTGGATTTAAGAGGCTACACCTTC. It yields the protein CASSPGLDLRGYTF. The J gene is TRBJ1-2, the V gene TRBV7-3; D is undetermined. V shed 5 bases and J shed 8 bases, with 18 bases lying between them. There are 14 residues in the CDR3. The germline CDR1 and CDR2 sequences are SGHTA and FQGTGA.

This clonotype was observed a few times. The chain recombines TRBV12-3 or TRBV12-4 with TRBJ1-1, with no clear D. The V and J ends lost 5 bases and 7 bases respectively, with 20 bases between them. The CDR3 spans 15 residues. The CDR3: CASSQKSGERGEAFF. CDR3 coding DNA: TGTGCCAGCAGTCAAAAGTCCGGGGAAAGAGGTGAAGCTTTCTTT.

This clonotype occurred a few times. V usage is TRBV6-5 and J usage is TRBJ2-3; the D is unclear. Germline assignment: CDR1 MNHEY and CDR2 SVGAGI. The CDR3 runs 15 residues. The germline V and J ends were trimmed by 2 bases and 1 base, with 10 bases remaining between them. The CDR3 bases are TGTGCCAGCAGTTACGTGGGCGCGGGCACAGATACGCAGTATTTT. It encodes CASSYVGAGTDTQYF.

The J gene is TRBJ2-1, the V gene TRBV18; D possibly uses TRBD1 or TRBD2 (5 bases each). The CDR3 is 20 residues long. Between the trimmed V and J ends, which lost 0 bases and 0 bases, there was a span of 21 bases. Per the germline V gene, CDR1 is KGHSH and CDR2 is LQKENI. The CDR3: CASSPPRGEKRTGSYNEQFF. For the CDR3, the DNA is TGTGCCAGCTCACCACCGAGGGGTGAAAAGCGGACCGGCTCCTACAATGAGCAGTTCTTC.

This clonotype was observed at least ten times. The rearrangement uses TRBV5-6 and TRBJ2-3; D gene unclear. Looked up from germline, CDR1 is SGHDT and CDR2 is YYEEEE. This CDR3 is built from 15 residues. V gave up 2 bases and J gave up 1 base, with 11 bases separating them. The CDR3 nucleotides read TGTGCCAGCAGCTTCCTTGGCATTGGCACAGATACGCAGTATTTT. Protein product: CASSFLGIGTDTQYF.

The chain is built from TRBV19 and TRBJ2-1; D is perhaps TRBD1 or TRBD2 (5 bases each). The V end lost 6 bases, the J end lost 4 bases, and 10 bases lay between the germline ends. The CDR3 extends over 13 amino acids. Germline lookup yields CDR1 LNHDA and CDR2 SQIVND (reference sequence). The CDR3 bases are TGTGCCAGTAGGGAGGACATTTACAATGAGCAGTTCTTC. This codes for CASREDIYNEQFF.

This chain uses TRBV15 with TRBJ2-7; D is possibly TRBD2 (5 bases). The germline gives CDR1 LNHNV, CDR2 YYDKDF (reference sequence). The CDR3 length is 12 residues. V gave up 3 bases and J gave up 7 bases, with 10 bases separating them. The CDR3 loop reads CATSRGSGEQYF. CDR3 nucleotide sequence: TGTGCCACCAGCAGGGGGTCGGGAGAGCAGTACTTC.

The J gene is TRBJ1-5, the V gene TRBV6-6; 8 positions agree with TRBD1. Germline V gene lookup returns CDR1 MNHNY and CDR2 SVGAGI (reference sequence). This CDR3 is 17 amino acids long. V was pared by 6 bases and J by 1 base, with 11 bases of the junction left unmatched. The DNA for the CDR3 is TGTGCCAGCAGCCCACTAATAGGACAGGGCAGCAATCAGCCCCAGCATTTT. Protein: CASSPLIGQGSNQPQHF.

The J gene is TRBJ2-5, the V gene TRBV5-1, with TRBD2 identical over 13 bases. The germline V gene has CDR1 SGHRS and CDR2 YFSETQ. The CDR3 is 17 amino acids. The junction had 5 bases not matched to a gene; V was cut back by 3 bases and J by 0 bases. Here the CDR3 reads CASSWTSGGLYQETQYF. The CDR3 DNA follows: TGCGCCAGCAGCTGGACTAGCGGGGGCCTGTACCAAGAGACCCAGTACTTC.

The J gene is TRBJ2-1, the V gene TRBV6-6, with 7 bases aligning to TRBD2. This CDR3 has 14 residues. V shed 6 bases, J shed 7 bases, and the junction held 9 bases outside the gene matches. Germline V gives CDR1 MNHNY, CDR2 SVGAGI (reference sequence). For the CDR3, the DNA is TGTGCCAGCAGGTCCCTAGCGGCCATGAATGAGCAGTTCTTC. Its protein is CASRSLAAMNEQFF.

The chain joins TRBV7-2 to TRBJ1-1; D gene uncertain. V lost 3 bases to trimming and J lost 0 bases, with 5 bases between them. The CDR3 is 13 residues long. Germline CDR1 and CDR2: SGHTA and FQGNSA. Here the CDR3 reads CASSFSMNTEAFF. CDR3 coding DNA: TGTGCCAGCAGCTTTTCTATGAACACTGAAGCTTTCTTT.

This clonotype was seen a few times. CDR3 nucleotides: TGTGCCAGCAGTGACAACAGGGTGAACACTGAAGCTTTCTTT. Protein product: CASSDNRVNTEAFF. J is TRBJ1-1 and V is TRBV6-2 or TRBV6-3; a weak D match, TRBD1 (6 bases). Between the trimmed V and J ends, which lost 5 bases and 0 bases, there was a span of 10 bases. CDR3 length: 14 residues. CDR1 and CDR2 (germline): MNHEY, SVGEGT.

This clonotype has just a few counts. The rearrangement joins TRBV18 to TRBJ2-3, with 7 bases fitting TRBD1. Germline V gene data show CDR1 as KGHSH and CDR2 as LQKENI. The ends lost 8 bases at V and 4 bases at J; junction bases unmatched: 9. The length of the CDR3 is 14 residues. For the CDR3, the DNA is TGTGCCAGCACCGTGGACAGGATGTCAGATACGCAGTATTTT. Encoded protein: CASTVDRMSDTQYF.

The CDR3 is CASSYSGLPTGELFF. For the CDR3, the DNA is TGTGCCAGCAGTTACTCGGGGCTGCCCACCGGGGAGCTGTTTTTT. The chain employs TRBV6-5 and TRBJ2-2, with a tentative D call TRBD1 (5 bases). The germline V gene has CDR1 MNHEY and CDR2 SVGAGI. Deletions cut 0 bases from V and 4 bases from J, with 9 bases between. CDR3 length equals 15 residues.

The sample holds a few counts of this clonotype. The chain couples TRBV4-3 to TRBJ2-1; a weak D match, TRBD2 (5 bases). This CDR3 is built from 15 residues. Between the trimmed V and J ends, which lost 0 bases and 7 bases, there was a span of 13 bases. CDR1 LGHNA and CDR2 YSLEER come from the germline V gene. The DNA of the CDR3 is TGCGCCAGCAGCCAAGATCGGACTGTGGGAAATGAGCAGTTCTTC. Translated, it gives CASSQDRTVGNEQFF.